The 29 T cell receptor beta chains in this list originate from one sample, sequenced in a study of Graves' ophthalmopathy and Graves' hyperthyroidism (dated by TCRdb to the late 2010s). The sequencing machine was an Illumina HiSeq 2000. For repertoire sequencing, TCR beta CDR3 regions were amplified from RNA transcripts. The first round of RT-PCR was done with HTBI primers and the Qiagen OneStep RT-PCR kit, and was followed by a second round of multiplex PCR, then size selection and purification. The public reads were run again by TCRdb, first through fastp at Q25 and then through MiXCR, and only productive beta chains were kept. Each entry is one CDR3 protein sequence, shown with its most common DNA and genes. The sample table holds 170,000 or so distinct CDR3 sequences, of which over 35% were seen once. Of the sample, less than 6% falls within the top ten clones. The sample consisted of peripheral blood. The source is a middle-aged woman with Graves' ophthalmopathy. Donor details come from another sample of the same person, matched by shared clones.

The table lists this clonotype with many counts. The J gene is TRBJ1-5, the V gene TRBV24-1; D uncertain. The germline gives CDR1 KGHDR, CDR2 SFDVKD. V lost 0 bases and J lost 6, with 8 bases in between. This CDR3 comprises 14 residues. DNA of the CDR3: TGTGCCACCAGTGATTTGTCTGCTGGTCAGCCCCAGCATTTT. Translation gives CATSDLSAGQPQHF.

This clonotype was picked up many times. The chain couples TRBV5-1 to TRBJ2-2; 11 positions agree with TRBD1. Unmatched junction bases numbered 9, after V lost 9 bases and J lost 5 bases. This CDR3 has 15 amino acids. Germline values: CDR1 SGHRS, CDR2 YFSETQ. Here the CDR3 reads CANEDRGRKTGELFF. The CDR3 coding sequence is TGCGCCAACGAGGACAGGGGGCGGAAAACCGGGGAGCTGTTTTTT.

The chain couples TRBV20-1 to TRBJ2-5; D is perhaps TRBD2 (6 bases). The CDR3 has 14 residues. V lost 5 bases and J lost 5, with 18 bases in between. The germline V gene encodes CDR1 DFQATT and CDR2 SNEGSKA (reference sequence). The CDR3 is CSASPAGGGETQYF. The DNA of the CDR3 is TGCAGTGCTTCCCCGGCGGGCGGAGGGGAGACCCAGTACTTC.

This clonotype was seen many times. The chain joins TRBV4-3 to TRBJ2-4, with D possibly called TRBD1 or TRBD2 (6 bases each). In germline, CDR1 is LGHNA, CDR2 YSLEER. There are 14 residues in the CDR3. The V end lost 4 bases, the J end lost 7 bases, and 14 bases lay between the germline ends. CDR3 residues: CASSPRTGRNIQYF. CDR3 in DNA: TGCGCCAGCAGCCCCCGTACAGGGAGGAACATTCAGTACTTC.

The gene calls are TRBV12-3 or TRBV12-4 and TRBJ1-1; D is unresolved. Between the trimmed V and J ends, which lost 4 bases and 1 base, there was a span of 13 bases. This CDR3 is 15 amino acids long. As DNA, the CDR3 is TGTGCCAGCAGTTCCTCGGCAGGACCGAACACTGAAGCTTTCTTT. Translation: CASSSSAGPNTEAFF.

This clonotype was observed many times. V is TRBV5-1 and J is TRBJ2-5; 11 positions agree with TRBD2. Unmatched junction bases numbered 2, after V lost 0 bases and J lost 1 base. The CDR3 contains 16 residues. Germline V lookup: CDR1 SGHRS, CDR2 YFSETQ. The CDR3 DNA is TGCGCCAGCAGCTTGGGACTAGCGGGACCCCAAGAGACCCAGTACTTC. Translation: CASSLGLAGPQETQYF.

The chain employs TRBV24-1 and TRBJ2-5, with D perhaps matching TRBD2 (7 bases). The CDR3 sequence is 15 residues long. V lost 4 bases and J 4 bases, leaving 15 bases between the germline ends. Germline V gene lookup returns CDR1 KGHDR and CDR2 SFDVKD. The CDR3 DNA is TGTGCCACCAGTGACCCCCGGGGAGGGGGAGAGACCCAGTACTTC. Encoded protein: CATSDPRGGGETQYF.

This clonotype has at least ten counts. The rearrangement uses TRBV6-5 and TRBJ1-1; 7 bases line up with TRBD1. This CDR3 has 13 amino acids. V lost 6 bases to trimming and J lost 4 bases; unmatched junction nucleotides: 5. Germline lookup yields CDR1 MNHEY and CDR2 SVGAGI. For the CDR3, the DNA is TGTGCCAGCAGAACCGGGACAGTCACTGAAGCTTTCTTT. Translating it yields CASRTGTVTEAFF.

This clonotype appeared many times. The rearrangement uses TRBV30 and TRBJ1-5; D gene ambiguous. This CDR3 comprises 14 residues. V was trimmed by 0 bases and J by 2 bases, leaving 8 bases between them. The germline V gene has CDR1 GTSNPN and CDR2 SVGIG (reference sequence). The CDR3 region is CAWSVATGNQPQHF. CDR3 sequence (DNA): TGTGCCTGGAGTGTGGCCACCGGCAATCAGCCCCAGCATTTT.

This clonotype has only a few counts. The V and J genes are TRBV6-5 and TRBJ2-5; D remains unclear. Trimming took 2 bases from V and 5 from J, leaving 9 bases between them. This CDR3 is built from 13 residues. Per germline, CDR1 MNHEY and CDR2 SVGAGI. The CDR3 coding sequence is TGTGCCAGCAGTTACGGGGTGGGGGAGACCCAGTACTTC. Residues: CASSYGVGETQYF.

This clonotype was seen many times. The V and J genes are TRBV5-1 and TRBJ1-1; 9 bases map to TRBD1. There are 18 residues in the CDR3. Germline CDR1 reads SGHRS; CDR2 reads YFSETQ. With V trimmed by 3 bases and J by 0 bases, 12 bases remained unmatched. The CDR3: CASSWGGTQGAVNTEAFF. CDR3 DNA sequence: TGCGCCAGCAGCTGGGGGGGGACACAGGGGGCCGTGAACACTGAAGCTTTCTTT.

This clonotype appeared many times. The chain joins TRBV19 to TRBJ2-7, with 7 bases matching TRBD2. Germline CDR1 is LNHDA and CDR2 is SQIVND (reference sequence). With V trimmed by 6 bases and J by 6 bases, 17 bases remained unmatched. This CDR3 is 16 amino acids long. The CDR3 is CASSSQAGAAFSEQYF. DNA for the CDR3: TGTGCCAGTAGCTCCCAGGCGGGAGCGGCATTCTCCGAGCAGTACTTC.

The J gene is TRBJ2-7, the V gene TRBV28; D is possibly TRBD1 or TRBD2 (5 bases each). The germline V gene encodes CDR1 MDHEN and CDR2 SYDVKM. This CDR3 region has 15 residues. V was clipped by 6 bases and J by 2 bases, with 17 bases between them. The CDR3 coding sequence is TGTGCCAGCAGCTACCGGGACCGGGACGCCTACGAGCAGTACTTC. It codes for CASSYRDRDAYEQYF.

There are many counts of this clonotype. The DNA for the CDR3 is TGCAGTGCTAGGGACCCTGGCGCGGGGGGCTACGAGCAGTACTTC. This translates into CSARDPGAGGYEQYF. The chain is built from TRBV20-1 and TRBJ2-7; 8 nucleotides agree with TRBD2. The trim removed 3 bases at V and 3 bases at J, leaving 10 bases unmatched. The CDR3 is 15 residues long. Germline CDR1 reads DFQATT; CDR2 reads SNEGSKA (reference sequence).

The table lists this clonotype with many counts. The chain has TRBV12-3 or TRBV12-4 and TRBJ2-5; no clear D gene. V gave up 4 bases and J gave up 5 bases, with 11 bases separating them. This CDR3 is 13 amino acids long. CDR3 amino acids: CASSSRSYETQYF. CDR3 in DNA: TGTGCCAGCAGTTCTCGGTCATACGAGACCCAGTACTTC.

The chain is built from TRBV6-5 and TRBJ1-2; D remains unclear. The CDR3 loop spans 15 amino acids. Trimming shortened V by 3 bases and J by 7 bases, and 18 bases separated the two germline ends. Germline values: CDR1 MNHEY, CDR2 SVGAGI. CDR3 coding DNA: TGTGCCAGCAGTTATGGAGGGAGGAGAGGAATTGGCTACACCTTC. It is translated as CASSYGGRRGIGYTF.

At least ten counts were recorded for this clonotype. The CDR3: CASSIDITWDEQYF. CDR3 nucleotide sequence: TGTGCCAGTAGTATAGATATTACATGGGACGAGCAGTACTTC. This rearrangement joins TRBV19 to TRBJ2-7; D uncertain. Germline V gives CDR1 LNHDA, CDR2 SQIVND (reference sequence). The CDR3 loop spans 14 amino acids. The germline V and J ends were trimmed by 0 bases and 5 bases, with 11 bases remaining between them.

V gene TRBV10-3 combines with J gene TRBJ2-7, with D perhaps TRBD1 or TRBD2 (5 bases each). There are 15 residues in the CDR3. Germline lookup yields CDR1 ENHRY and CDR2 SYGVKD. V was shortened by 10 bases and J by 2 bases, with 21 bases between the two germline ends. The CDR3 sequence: CATVGAQEKAYEQYF. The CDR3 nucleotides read TGTGCCACCGTCGGGGCCCAAGAGAAAGCCTACGAGCAGTACTTC.

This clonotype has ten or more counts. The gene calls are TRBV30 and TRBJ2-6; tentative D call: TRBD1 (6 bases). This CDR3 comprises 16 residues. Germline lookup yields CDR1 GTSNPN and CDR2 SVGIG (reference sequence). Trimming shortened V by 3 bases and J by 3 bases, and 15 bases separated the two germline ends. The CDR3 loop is CAWRKVGAFGANVLTF. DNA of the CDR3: TGTGCCTGGAGGAAGGTGGGGGCTTTTGGGGCCAACGTCCTGACTTTC.

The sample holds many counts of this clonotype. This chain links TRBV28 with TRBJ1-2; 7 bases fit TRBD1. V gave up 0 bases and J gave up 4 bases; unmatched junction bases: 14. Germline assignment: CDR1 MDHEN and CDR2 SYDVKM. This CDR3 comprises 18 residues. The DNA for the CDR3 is TGTGCCAGCAGTTTATGGTCCATCAACAGGGGCCGGGGCTATGGCTACACCTTC. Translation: CASSLWSINRGRGYGYTF.

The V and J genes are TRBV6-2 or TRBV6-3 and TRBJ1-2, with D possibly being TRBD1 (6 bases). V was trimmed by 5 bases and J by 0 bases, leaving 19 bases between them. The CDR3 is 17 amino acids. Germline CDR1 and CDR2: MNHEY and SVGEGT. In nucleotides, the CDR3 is TGTGCCAGCAGTACGGCGACAGGACCTACAGCTAACTATGGCTACACCTTC. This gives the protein CASSTATGPTANYGYTF.

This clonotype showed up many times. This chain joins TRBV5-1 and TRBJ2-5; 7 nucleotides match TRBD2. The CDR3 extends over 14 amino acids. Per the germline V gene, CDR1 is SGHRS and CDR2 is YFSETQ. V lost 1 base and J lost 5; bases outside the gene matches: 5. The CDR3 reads CASSLQREGETQYF. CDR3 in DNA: TGCGCCAGCAGCTTGCAGCGGGAAGGGGAGACCCAGTACTTC. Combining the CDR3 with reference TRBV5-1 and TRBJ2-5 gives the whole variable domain KAGVTQTPRYLIKTRGQQVTLSCSPISGHRSVSWYQQTPGQGLQFLFEYFSETQRNKGNFPGRFSGRQFSNSRSEMNVSTLELGDSALYLCASSLQREGETQYFGPGTRLLVL.

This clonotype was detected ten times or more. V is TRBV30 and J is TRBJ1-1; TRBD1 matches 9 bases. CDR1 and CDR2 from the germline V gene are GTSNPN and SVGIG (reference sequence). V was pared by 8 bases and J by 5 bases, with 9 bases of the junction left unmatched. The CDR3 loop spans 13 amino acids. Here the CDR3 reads CAGSGDRETEAFF. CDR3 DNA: TGTGCCGGAAGCGGGGACAGGGAGACTGAAGCTTTCTTT.

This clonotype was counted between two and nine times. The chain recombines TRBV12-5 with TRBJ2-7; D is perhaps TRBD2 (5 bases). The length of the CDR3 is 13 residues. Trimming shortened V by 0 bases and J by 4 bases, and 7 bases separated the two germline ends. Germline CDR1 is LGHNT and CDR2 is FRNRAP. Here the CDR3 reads CASGLVSGYEQYF. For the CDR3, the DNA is TGTGCTAGTGGTTTGGTATCGGGGTACGAGCAGTACTTC.

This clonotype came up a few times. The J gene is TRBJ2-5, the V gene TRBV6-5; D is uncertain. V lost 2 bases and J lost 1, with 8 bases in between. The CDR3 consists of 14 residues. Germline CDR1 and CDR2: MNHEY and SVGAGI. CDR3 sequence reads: CASSYGRSQETQYF. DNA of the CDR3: TGTGCCAGCAGTTACGGCAGGAGCCAAGAGACCCAGTACTTC.

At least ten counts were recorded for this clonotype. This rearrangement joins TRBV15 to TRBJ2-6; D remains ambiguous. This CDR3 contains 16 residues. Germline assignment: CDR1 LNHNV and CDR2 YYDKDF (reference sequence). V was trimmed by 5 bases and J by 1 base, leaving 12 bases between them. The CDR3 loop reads CATSPDLGSGANVLTF. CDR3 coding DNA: TGTGCCACCAGCCCAGACTTGGGGTCTGGGGCCAACGTCCTGACTTTC.

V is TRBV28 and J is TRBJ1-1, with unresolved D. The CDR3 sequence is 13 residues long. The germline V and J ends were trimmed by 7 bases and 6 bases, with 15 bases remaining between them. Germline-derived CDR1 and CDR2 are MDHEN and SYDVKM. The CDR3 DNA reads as TGTGCCAGCACCCTTATCGGTAGCGCTGAAGCTTTCTTT. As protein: CASTLIGSAEAFF.

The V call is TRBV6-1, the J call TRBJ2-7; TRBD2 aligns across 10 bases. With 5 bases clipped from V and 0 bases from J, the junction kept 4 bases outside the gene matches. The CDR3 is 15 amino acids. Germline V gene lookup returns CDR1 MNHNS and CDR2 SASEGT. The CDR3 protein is CASSLTSGYSYEQYF. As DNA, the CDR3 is TGTGCCAGCAGTCTGACTAGCGGGTACTCCTACGAGCAGTACTTC.

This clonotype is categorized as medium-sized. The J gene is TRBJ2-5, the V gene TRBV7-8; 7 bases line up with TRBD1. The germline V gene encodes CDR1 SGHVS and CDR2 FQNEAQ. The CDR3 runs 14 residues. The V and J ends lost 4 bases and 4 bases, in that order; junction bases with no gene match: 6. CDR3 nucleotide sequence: TGTGCCAGCAGCTATCCACAGGGGATAGAGACCCAGTACTTC. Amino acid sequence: CASSYPQGIETQYF.